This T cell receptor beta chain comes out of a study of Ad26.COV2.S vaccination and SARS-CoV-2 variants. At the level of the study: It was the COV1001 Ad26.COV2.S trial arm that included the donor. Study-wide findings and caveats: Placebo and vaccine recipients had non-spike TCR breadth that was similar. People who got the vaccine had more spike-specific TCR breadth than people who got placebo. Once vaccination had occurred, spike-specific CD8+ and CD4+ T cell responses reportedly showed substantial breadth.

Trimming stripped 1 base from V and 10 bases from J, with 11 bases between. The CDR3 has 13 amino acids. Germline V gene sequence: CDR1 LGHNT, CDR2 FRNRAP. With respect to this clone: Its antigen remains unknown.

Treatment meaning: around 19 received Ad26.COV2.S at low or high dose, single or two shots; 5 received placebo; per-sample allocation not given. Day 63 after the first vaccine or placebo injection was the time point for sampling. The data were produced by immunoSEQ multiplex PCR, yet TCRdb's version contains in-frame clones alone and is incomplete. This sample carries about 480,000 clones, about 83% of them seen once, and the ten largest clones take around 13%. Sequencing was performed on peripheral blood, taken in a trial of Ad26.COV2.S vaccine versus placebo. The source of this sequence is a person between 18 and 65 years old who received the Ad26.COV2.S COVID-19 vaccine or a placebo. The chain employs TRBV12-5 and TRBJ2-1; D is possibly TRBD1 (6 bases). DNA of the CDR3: TGTGCTAGTGGTTTGGAGCAGGGGTTCGAGCAGTTCTTC. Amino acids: CASGLEQGFEQFF. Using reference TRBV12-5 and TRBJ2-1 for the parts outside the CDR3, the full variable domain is DARVTQTPRHKVTEMGQEVTMRCQPILGHNTVFWYRQTMMQGLELLAYFRNRAPLDDSGMPKDRFSAEMPDATLATLKIQPSEPRDSAVYFCASGLEQGFEQFFGPGTRLTVL.